A selection of T cell receptor beta chains follows, all from one sample in a study of identical twins. TCRdb re-analysed the 5' RACE reads in MiXCR, keeping a single row per CDR3 protein. Seen here are some 440,000 distinct CDR3 sequences, less than 25% observed once, and the top ten hold 2.5% to 3.5%. This sample was also put to use in a study of T cells expressing NK-cell markers.

Material: CD4+ T cells sorted from blood. These receptors all stem from a woman aged 18 to 35 in good health. The CDR3 runs from the conserved cysteine through the conserved F or W. Fields, in order: J gene, V gene, clone size, D gene, CDR3 DNA, CDR3 protein. The D gene is left open where the match is weak. Clone size is not always given. Where it is, it says once, few, many or a class for expanded clones.

>TRBJ2-2|TRBV5-8|NA|NA
TGTGCCAGCAGCACACGTCGAGGCGGGGAGCTGTTTTTT
CASSTRRGGELFF
>TRBJ1-2|TRBV10-3|NA|NA
TGTGCCATCAGTGAGCCCGACAAGGATTGCACCTTC
CAISEPDKDCTF
>TRBJ1-6|TRBV5-5|few|NA
TGTGCCAGCAGCTTGAAGTCAGGGTATGACTCACCCCTCCACTTT
CASSLKSGYDSPLHF
>TRBJ2-5|TRBV11-2|few|TRBD2
TGTGCCAGCGGCGGACTAGACGGTCAGACCCAGTACTTC
CASGGLDGQTQYF
>TRBJ2-2|TRBV29-1|few|TRBD2
TGCAGCGTTTCTAGCGGGAACACCGGGGAGCTGTTTTTT
CSVSSGNTGELFF
>TRBJ2-3|TRBV7-9|NA|NA
TGTGCCAGCGGCCGAGGCGGGAGCACAGATACGCAGTATTTT
CASGRGGSTDTQYF
>TRBJ2-1|TRBV6-2/TRBV6-3|many|TRBD1
TGTGCCAGCAGTCCGAGGACAGGGAGCTCCTACAATGAGCAGTTCTTC
CASSPRTGSSYNEQFF
>TRBJ1-1|TRBV10-2|NA|NA
TGCGCCAGCAGTGAGATTTACACTGAAGCTTTCTTT
CASSEIYTEAFF
>TRBJ2-7|TRBV5-4|NA|NA
TGTGCCAGCACCAAAGGGGGGGGAAGCTCCTACGAGCAGTACTTC
CASTKGGGSSYEQYF
>TRBJ2-3|TRBV5-1|few|TRBD1
TGCGCCAGCAGCTTGTGGGGGACAGCCCAATCAGATACGCAGTATTTT
CASSLWGTAQSDTQYF
>TRBJ2-2|TRBV20-1|few|NA
TGCAGTGCTAGTCACCGGGCGAACACCGGGGAGCTGTTTTTT
CSASHRANTGELFF
>TRBJ1-2|TRBV21-1|NA|NA
TGTGCCAGCAGCAAAACCCGGACAGATTATGGCTACACCTTC
CASSKTRTDYGYTF
>TRBJ1-4|TRBV5-8|NA|NA
TGTGCCAGCAGCTTGCACAGGTTGGGTAATGAAAAACTGTTTTTT
CASSLHRLGNEKLFF
>TRBJ2-7|TRBV18|NA|TRBD2
TGTGCCAGCTCACCGTCGGTAGGGATAGCGGGAGGTCCTCACGAGCAGTACTTC
CASSPSVGIAGGPHEQYF
>TRBJ2-1|TRBV14|few|NA
TGTGCCAGCAGCCAATTTGGGTCAATTAACTCCTACAATGAGCAGTTCTTC
CASSQFGSINSYNEQFF
>TRBJ2-1|TRBV3-1|few|NA
TGTGCCAGCAGCCAAGATCTCGGCCGTGAGCAGTTCTTC
CASSQDLGREQFF
>TRBJ1-3|TRBV3-1|NA|TRBD1
TGTGCCAGCAGCAATCCGGGACAGGCTGGAAACACCATATATTTT
CASSNPGQAGNTIYF